In its sample, the clone carrying this T cell receptor (beta chain) was seen a few times. No antigen is known for it. The TCR beta CDR3 region was amplified from genomic DNA, with two rounds of multiplex PCR being used for the amplification. First-round PCR, the initial amplification, used primers specific to each TRBV and TRBJ gene. TCRdb passed the multiplex PCR reads through MiXCR, listing each CDR3 protein once. The sample carries roughly 23,000 distinct CDR3 sequences, around 46% recorded once. V lost 5 bases and J lost 0; bases outside the gene matches: 5. CDR1 is DFQATT and CDR2 is SNEGSKA in the germline V gene (reference sequence). This CDR3 comprises 14 residues. These data come from a study of prognosis after radiotherapy for stage I lung cancer. Study-level findings and limits: Unique TCR clones declined after stereotactic body radiation therapy, from a median around 9,500 to 6,500.

The rearrangement uses TRBV20-1 and TRBJ1-1; TRBD1 matches 8 bases. This specimen consisted of PBMCs, obtained before or after stereotactic body radiation therapy (not recorded which). The TCR was taken from a donor over 45 with non-small cell lung cancer. The CDR3 coding sequence is TGCAGTGCTGACAGGGGAGGACTGAACACTGAAGCTTTCTTT. Encoded protein: CSADRGGLNTEAFF.